Listed below are T cell receptor beta chains from one sample, sequenced in a study of CD8+CD57+ T cells in acquired aplastic anemia. TCRdb independently ran MiXCR on the reads; one entry per CDR3 protein. This sample has 150,000 or so distinct CDR3 sequences, with less than 60% found just once. What was sequenced was sorted CD4+, CD8+, or CD8+CD57+ T cells (not recorded which) from PBMCs. Receptors originate from a human donor with aplastic anemia. CDR3s include the opening cysteine and the closing phenylalanine or tryptophan. Fields, in order: J gene, clone size, V gene, D gene, CDR3 protein, CDR3 DNA. D genes are given only for firm matches. Expanded clones get a size class; other rows say once, few or many, or leave the size out.

TRBJ1-1 | NA | TRBV29-1 | NA | CSVGTPNTEAFF | TGCAGCGTTGGAACACCGAACACTGAAGCTTTCTTT
TRBJ1-2 | NA | TRBV19 | TRBD1 | CASSTRDRVGYGYTF | TGTGCCAGTAGTACGCGGGACAGGGTGGGCTATGGCTACACCTTC
TRBJ2-2 | few | TRBV10-3 | NA | CAVTGLNTGELFF | TGTGCCGTGACGGGGCTGAACACCGGGGAGCTGTTTTTT
TRBJ2-1 | NA | TRBV20-1 | TRBD1 | CSAPDRDNEQFF | TGCAGTGCCCCGGACAGGGACAATGAGCAGTTCTTC
TRBJ2-7 | NA | TRBV7-9 | NA | CVSSLGESWEQYF | TGTGTCAGCAGCTTGGGCGAATCTTGGGAGCAGTACTTC
TRBJ2-3 | NA | TRBV10-3 | TRBD2 | CAISGTSGFTDTQYF | TGTGCCATCAGCGGGACTAGCGGATTCACAGATACGCAGTATTTT
TRBJ2-5 | NA | TRBV5-1 | TRBD1 | CASSPSGGTGPQETQYF | TGCGCCAGCAGCCCGTCCGGTGGGACAGGGCCTCAAGAGACCCAGTACTTC
TRBJ2-5 | NA | TRBV6-2/TRBV6-3 | NA | CASSYPTESSSQYF | TGTGCCAGCAGTTACCCTACCGAGAGTTCGTCCCAGTACTTC
TRBJ2-1 | many | TRBV9 | TRBD2 | CASSVGWSSGYNEQFF | TGTGCCAGCAGCGTAGGGTGGTCTAGCGGTTACAATGAGCAGTTCTTC
TRBJ1-5 | many | TRBV6-1 | NA | CASSEAPLLGQPQHF | TGTGCCAGCAGTGAAGCGCCCCTTTTAGGTCAGCCCCAGCATTTT
TRBJ2-1 | many | TRBV7-3 | NA | CASSLGDPNEQFF | TGTGCCAGCAGCTTAGGGGACCCTAATGAGCAGTTCTTC
TRBJ2-2 | many | TRBV7-8 | TRBD1 | CASSLDRAGELFF | TGTGCCAGCAGCTTGGACAGGGCCGGGGAGCTGTTTTTT
TRBJ1-2 | NA | TRBV19 | TRBD1 | CASSFPGQGANGYTF | TGTGCCAGTAGTTTTCCGGGACAGGGGGCGAATGGCTACACCTTC
TRBJ1-5 | NA | TRBV10-3 | NA | CATRGDTSNQPQHF | TGTGCCACCAGGGGAGATACTAGCAATCAGCCCCAGCATTTT
TRBJ2-1 | many | TRBV7-7 | NA | CASSFRLSSRNEQFF | TGTGCTAGCAGCTTTCGGTTGAGTAGTCGAAATGAGCAGTTCTTC
TRBJ1-6 | NA | TRBV5-5 | TRBD1 | CASSAGQGAVYSPLHF | TGTGCCAGCAGCGCGGGACAGGGGGCTGTCTATTCACCCCTCCACTTT
TRBJ2-1 | many | TRBV4-3 | NA | CASSQDWAREQFF | TGCGCCAGCAGCCAAGATTGGGCACGTGAGCAGTTCTTC
TRBJ2-5 | NA | TRBV24-1 | NA | CATSEGWQETQYF | TGTGCCACCAGTGAGGGGTGGCAAGAGACCCAGTACTTC
TRBJ2-7 | NA | TRBV20-1 | NA | CSAGAGAGAYEQYF | TGCAGTGCTGGAGCGGGTGCCGGGGCCTACGAGCAGTACTTC
TRBJ2-7 | few | TRBV4-2 | TRBD1 | CASSQPGQGGEQYF | TGTGCCAGCAGCCAACCGGGACAGGGGGGTGAGCAGTACTTC
TRBJ1-4 | few | TRBV10-2 | TRBD1 | CASGQGPEKLFF | TGCGCCAGCGGACAGGGTCCTGAAAAACTGTTTTTT
TRBJ1-6 | many | TRBV4-3 | NA | CASSQENSPLHF | TGCGCCAGCAGCCAAGAGAATTCACCCCTCCACTTT
TRBJ2-7 | NA | TRBV15 | NA | CATSSLALVGPLDSYEQYF | TGTGCCACCAGCAGCTTGGCCCTGGTCGGGCCCCTAGACTCCTACGAGCAGTACTTC
TRBJ2-2 | many | TRBV24-1 | NA | CATSHTAGSTGELFF | TGTGCCACCAGCCATACAGCCGGGTCGACCGGGGAGCTGTTTTTT
TRBJ2-7 | NA | TRBV29-1 | NA | CSVAGQPYAQYF | TGCAGCGTTGCGGGTCAGCCTTACGCGCAGTACTTC
TRBJ1-6 | once | TRBV20-1 | NA | CSARRQSYNSPLHF | TGCAGTGCTAGGAGACAGTCCTATAATTCACCCCTCCACTTT
TRBJ2-5 | NA | TRBV5-1 | NA | CASSPQGGAQETQYF | TGCGCCAGCAGCCCCCAGGGCGGGGCCCAAGAGACCCAGTACTTC
TRBJ1-6 | NA | TRBV2 | TRBD1 | CANTGQNSPLHF | TGTGCCAACACGGGACAGAATTCACCCCTCCACTTT
TRBJ1-1 | NA | TRBV14 | NA | CASSLQVGGTEAFF | TGTGCCAGCAGCCTACAGGTTGGCGGAACTGAAGCTTTCTTT
TRBJ1-2 | many | TRBV24-1 | NA | CATGGSLGYTF | TGTGCCACCGGAGGGTCACTGGGCTACACCTTC
TRBJ2-3 | NA | TRBV24-1 | TRBD1 | CATSARGRTDTQYF | TGTGCCACCAGTGCCAGGGGGCGTACAGATACGCAGTATTTT
TRBJ2-7 | NA | TRBV9 | TRBD1 | CASSGQDRGEQYF | TGTGCCAGCAGCGGACAAGACAGGGGGGAGCAGTACTTC
TRBJ2-7 | NA | TRBV6-1 | TRBD1 | CASSEEAGGTGGYEQYF | TGTGCCAGCAGTGAAGAAGCAGGGGGGACAGGGGGTTACGAGCAGTACTTC
TRBJ2-3 | NA | TRBV10-2 | NA | CASSELGSTDTQYF | TGCGCCAGCAGTGAGCTGGGGAGCACAGATACGCAGTATTTT
TRBJ1-4 | once | TRBV10-1 | NA | CASSEIRREKLFF | TGCGCCAGCAGTGAAATCCGTCGTGAAAAACTGTTTTTT
TRBJ1-2 | NA | TRBV7-8 | NA | CASSLAIDGDYGYTF | TGTGCCAGCAGCTTAGCGATAGATGGTGACTATGGCTACACCTTC
TRBJ2-3 | once | TRBV7-8 | NA | CASSLAVGGMSTDTQYF | TGTGCCAGCAGCTTAGCGGTGGGGGGCATGTCCACAGATACGCAGTATTTT
TRBJ1-2 | many | TRBV11-3 | NA | CASSPRPGYTF | TGTGCCAGCAGCCCTAGACCCGGCTACACCTTC
TRBJ2-3 | NA | TRBV19 | TRBD2 | CASSRGGFDTDTQYF | TGTGCCAGTAGTCGGGGGGGGTTCGACACAGATACGCAGTATTTT
TRBJ1-1 | NA | TRBV7-9 | NA | CASSLARWRDTEAFF | TGTGCCAGCAGCTTAGCGCGATGGAGGGACACTGAAGCTTTCTTT
TRBJ1-2 | few | TRBV2 | NA | CASSLGGSAAYGYTF | TGTGCCAGCAGTCTGGGGGGCTCGGCGGCCTATGGCTACACCTTC
TRBJ1-5 | few | TRBV27 | NA | CASSQGTPYSNQPQHF | TGTGCCAGCAGTCAAGGGACACCTTATAGCAATCAGCCCCAGCATTTT
TRBJ1-1 | many | TRBV6-5 | NA | CASSYSGREAFF | TGTGCCAGCAGTTACTCTGGCAGGGAAGCTTTCTTT
TRBJ2-3 | NA | TRBV10-3 | TRBD2 | CAISSSGSTDTQYF | TGTGCCATCAGTTCTAGCGGGAGCACAGATACGCAGTATTTT
TRBJ2-7 | many | TRBV5-1 | NA | CASTLGPEQYF | TGCGCCAGCACCTTGGGGCCCGAGCAGTACTTC
TRBJ1-2 | many | TRBV24-1 | NA | CATYGYGYTF | TGTGCCACCTACGGGTATGGCTACACCTTC
TRBJ2-1 | many | TRBV5-1 | NA | CASSLRGEGIGDEQFF | TGCGCCAGCAGCTTAAGAGGAGAGGGGATAGGGGATGAGCAGTTCTTC
TRBJ1-1 | NA | TRBV7-9 | NA | CASSSGDSTEAFF | TGTGCCAGCAGTTCTGGGGATAGCACTGAAGCTTTCTTT
TRBJ1-6 | once | TRBV5-4 | NA | CASSLGQLSLHF | TGTGCCAGCAGCTTGGGGCAACTCAGTCTCCACTTT
TRBJ2-5 | many | TRBV2 | TRBD2 | CASSEALAGGNQETQYF | TGTGCCAGCAGTGAAGCCCTAGCGGGGGGGAACCAAGAGACCCAGTACTTC
TRBJ2-3 | NA | TRBV20-1 | NA | CSARGRVGGPSTDTQYF | TGCAGTGCTAGAGGTCGGGTCGGGGGGCCGAGCACAGATACGCAGTATTTT
TRBJ2-7 | many | TRBV7-9 | NA | CASSLNQGYEQYF | TGTGCCAGCAGCTTAAACCAGGGGTACGAGCAGTACTTC
TRBJ1-5 | NA | TRBV4-1 | NA | CASSQDPQGNQLQHF | TGCGCCAGCAGCCAAGACCCGCAGGGCAATCAGCTCCAGCATTTT
TRBJ2-5 | many | TRBV2 | NA | CASSVLGEVETQYF | TGTGCCAGCAGTGTACTGGGGGAAGTGGAGACCCAGTACTTC
TRBJ2-7 | few | TRBV7-6 | NA | CASSLSAPGLYEQYF | TGTGCCAGCAGCTTATCGGCCCCGGGACTCTACGAGCAGTACTTC
TRBJ2-7 | NA | TRBV11-1 | TRBD2 | CASTNVEGLGGGGEQYF | TGTGCCAGCACGAATGTCGAGGGACTAGGTGGGGGAGGCGAGCAGTACTTC